The sequence of this T cell receptor (beta chain) was determined in a study of shared clonotypes between healthy human individuals. CD45RO-negative cells were positively selected for CCR7, leaving out terminally differentiated effector memory CD45RA+ cells. CDR1 is SEHNR, CDR2 FQNEAQ, per germline (reference sequence). The V and J ends lost 1 base and 2 bases respectively, with 6 bases between them. This CDR3 has 14 residues. On this clone: The antigen is not known. Additional DNA sequences in this sample encode the identical CDR3.

Study-wide points: A reduction in generation probabilities was seen for non-shared clonotypes relative to those shared by all four donors.

Clones were sequenced by immunoSEQ multiplex PCR, and TCRdb holds only the in-frame ones, with some missing. The sample lists roughly 2 million clones; about 95% were seen once. The sequenced material came from naive CD8+ T cells sorted from blood. The chain is built from TRBV7-9 and TRBJ1-5, with D possibly matching TRBD1 (5 bases). The sequence came from a man aged 18 to 29 in good health. The chain's CDR3 is CASSLGGGNQPQHF. DNA for the CDR3: TGTGCCAGCAGCTTAGGAGGGGGCAATCAGCCCCAGCATTTT.